These 28 T cell receptor beta chains were all obtained from the same sample, sequenced in a study of radiotherapy plus CTLA-4 blockade in lung cancer. Sequencing was performed with immunoSEQ multiplex PCR; in TCRdb, only in-frame clones are kept and a portion is missing. The sample lists approximately 57,000 clones; 70% to 85% were seen once. Here the sequenced sample was peripheral blood, taken from a patient treated with radiotherapy plus ipilimumab. These receptors came from a human donor with non-small cell lung cancer whose response to radiotherapy plus ipilimumab could not be evaluated.

This clone occurred a few times. This chain joins TRBV9 and TRBJ2-3; the D gene is possibly TRBD2 (6 bases). Per the germline V gene, CDR1 is SGDLS and CDR2 is YYNGEE. The V end was cut by 0 bases, the J end by 5 bases, with 10 bases between. The CDR3 loop spans 14 amino acids. CDR3 loop: CASSVAPGEDTQYF. In nucleotides, the CDR3 is TGTGCCAGCAGCGTAGCCCCGGGGGAAGATACGCAGTATTTT.

This chain connects TRBV18 to TRBJ2-1; D might be TRBD2 (6 bases). V lost 6 bases and J 5 bases, leaving 14 bases between the germline ends. The CDR3 is 14 residues long. Germline loops: CDR1 KGHSH, CDR2 LQKENI. In DNA form, the CDR3 reads TGTGCCAGCTCTAGAGCTAGCGCGAACAATGAGCAGTTCTTC. It codes for CASSRASANNEQFF.

This clone has only one observation. This chain links TRBV4-3 with TRBJ2-1; TRBD2 matches 14 bases. After removal of 4 bases from V and 8 bases from J, the junction contained 1 base not matched to a gene. The germline gives CDR1 LGHNA, CDR2 YSLEER. The CDR3 is 14 amino acids. The CDR3 sequence: CASSPGLAGDEQFF. CDR3 nucleotide sequence: TGCGCCAGCAGCCCGGGACTAGCGGGAGATGAGCAGTTCTTC.

This rearrangement joins TRBV27 to TRBJ1-1, with D possibly TRBD1 on 6 matching bases. This CDR3 has 13 amino acids. Deletions cut 6 bases from V and 1 base from J, with 9 bases between. Per the germline V gene, CDR1 is MNHEY and CDR2 is SMNVEV (reference sequence). The CDR3 sequence: CASRKDRNTEAFF. Here the CDR3 DNA reads TGTGCCAGCAGGAAGGACAGGAACACTGAAGCTTTCTTT.

The chain joins TRBV10-1 to TRBJ1-1; D perhaps matches TRBD1 (5 bases). V lost 4 bases to trimming and J lost 4 bases, with 7 bases between them. The germline V gene encodes CDR1 WNHNN and CDR2 SYGVQD (reference sequence). This CDR3 has 12 residues. CDR3 sequence reads: CASSADTTEAFF. In DNA, the CDR3 is TGCGCCAGCAGTGCGGACACCACTGAAGCTTTCTTT.

The chain employs TRBV19 and TRBJ2-6; a possible D gene is TRBD1 (6 bases). V gave up 1 base and J gave up 0 bases, with 28 bases separating them. Germline V gene sequence: CDR1 LNHDA, CDR2 SQIVND (reference sequence). CDR3 length: 23 amino acids. CDR3 sequence reads: CASSIGQGYPLSGVYSGANVLTF. DNA for the CDR3: TGTGCCAGTAGTATAGGTCAGGGGTACCCCCTCTCTGGGGTCTACTCTGGGGCCAACGTCCTGACTTTC.

The rearrangement links TRBV28 to TRBJ2-3, with TRBD1 matching 9 bases. The ends lost 0 bases at V and 3 bases at J; junction bases unmatched: 4. Germline CDR1 reads MDHEN; CDR2 reads SYDVKM. This CDR3 has 16 residues. The CDR3 region is CASSLWTGGNTDTQYF. Here the CDR3 DNA reads TGTGCCAGCAGTTTATGGACAGGGGGTAATACAGATACGCAGTATTTT.

The chain combines TRBV29-1 with TRBJ2-1, with D perhaps TRBD1 (6 bases). Trimming removed 7 bases from V and 10 bases from J, with 11 bases in between. Germline CDR1 and CDR2: SQVTM and ANQGSEA. The CDR3 length is 10 residues. CDR3 loop: CSAGQREQFF. Written as DNA, the CDR3 is TGCAGCGCTGGACAGCGGGAGCAGTTCTTC.

The rearrangement uses TRBV27 and TRBJ2-2; 10 bases match TRBD2. Germline V CDR1 and CDR2: MNHEY, SMNVEV (reference sequence). V lost 6 bases to trimming and J lost 6 bases; unmatched junction nucleotides: 7. The CDR3 has 15 residues. The CDR3 loop is CASRGLAGVPGELFF. As DNA, the CDR3 is TGTGCCAGCAGGGGGCTAGCGGGAGTCCCCGGGGAGCTGTTTTTT.

V and J are TRBV21-1 and TRBJ1-2. TRBV21-1 corresponds to a pseudogene. CDR3 length: 13 amino acids. This chain's CDR3 is CASNLWGVHGYTF. The DNA of the CDR3 is TGTGCCAGCAACTTATGGGGGGTGCATGGCTACACCTTC.

The V and J genes are TRBV14 and TRBJ2-7; 11 nucleotides align to TRBD2. The germline V gene encodes CDR1 SGHDN and CDR2 FVKESK. The ends lost 5 bases at V and 3 bases at J; junction bases unmatched: 6. The CDR3 is 15 amino acids. CDR3 in amino acids: CASSFTSGRRYEQYF. The CDR3 DNA is TGTGCCAGCAGCTTTACTAGCGGGAGACGCTACGAGCAGTACTTC.

The chain joins TRBV6-5 to TRBJ1-2; TRBD1 matches 8 bases. The CDR3 extends over 12 amino acids. The V gene's germline CDR1 is MNHEY and CDR2 SVGAGI. J gave up 3 bases and V 6 bases, and 0 bases lay outside the gene matches. Written as DNA, the CDR3 is TGTGCCAGCAGGACAGGGGACTATGGCTACACCTTC. Its translation is CASRTGDYGYTF.

This chain uses TRBV7-9 with TRBJ1-2, with TRBD1 as a possible D gene (5 bases). Germline V gives CDR1 SEHNR, CDR2 FQNEAQ (reference sequence). This CDR3 region has 14 residues. The V gene lost 5 bases and the J gene lost 8 bases, with 18 bases spanning the gap. In nucleotides, the CDR3 is TGTGCCAGCAGCGGGATAAGGGGATCCCCCGGCTACACCTTC. This gives the protein CASSGIRGSPGYTF.

This chain connects TRBV5-8 to TRBJ2-7; D possibly corresponds to TRBD1 (7 bases). From germline, CDR1 is SGHTS and CDR2 YDEGEE. The CDR3 runs 14 residues. The V gene lost 3 bases and the J gene lost 1 base, with 11 bases spanning the gap. CDR3 sequence (DNA): TGTGCCAGCAGCTCCGCGGGACAGTCCTACGAGCAGTACTTC. This encodes CASSSAGQSYEQYF.

V usage is TRBV25-1 and J usage is TRBJ1-2; TRBD1 agrees at 9 bases. This CDR3 contains 14 residues. In germline, CDR1 is MGHDK, CDR2 SYGVNS. Unmatched junction bases numbered 6, after V lost 10 bases and J lost 0 bases. CDR3 region: CATTGGLANYGYTF. CDR3 DNA sequence: TGTGCCACGACAGGGGGTCTCGCTAACTATGGCTACACCTTC.

The chain carries TRBV2 and TRBJ2-3; TRBD2 matches 13 bases. CDR3 size: 15 residues. Trimming removed 6 bases from V and 4 bases from J; junction bases left unmatched: 4. Germline CDR1 SNHLY, CDR2 FYNNEI. Written as DNA, the CDR3 is TGTGCCAGCAGAGCACTAGCGGGGGGGCCAGATACGCAGTATTTT. Translated, it gives CASRALAGGPDTQYF.

This chain uses TRBV7-2 with TRBJ2-1; 11 bases map to TRBD2. V shed 2 bases, J shed 8 bases, and the junction held 5 bases outside the gene matches. The CDR3 contains 15 residues. Germline CDR1 SGHTA, CDR2 FQGNSA. The CDR3 region has the DNA TGTGCCAGCAGCTTAACTAGCGGGAGTGGGGATGAGCAGTTCTTC. It specifies CASSLTSGSGDEQFF.

V gene TRBV12-5 combines with J gene TRBJ2-2; 7 bases agree with TRBD1. Germline assignment: CDR1 LGHNT and CDR2 FRNRAP. CDR3 length: 15 residues. After removal of 4 bases from V and 5 bases from J, the junction contained 7 bases not matched to a gene. In DNA, the CDR3 is TGTGCTAGTGGTTACGAGACAGGGCTTACCGGGGAGCTGTTTTTT. Amino acid sequence: CASGYETGLTGELFF.

As to this clone: Relative to the germline gene, one junction end is altered; a read error may explain this. The gene calls are TRBV6-1 and TRBJ2-3, with D perhaps matching TRBD2 (6 bases). There are 10 residues in the CDR3. From germline, CDR1 is MNHNS and CDR2 SASEGT. DNA for the CDR3: TGTGCCAGCAGTGGCGGGACTCCAATCTTT. It is translated as CASSGGTPIF.

The rearrangement uses TRBV5-1 and TRBJ2-5; D possibly corresponds to TRBD1 (6 bases). V was clipped by 7 bases and J by 0 bases, with 19 bases between them. The CDR3 length is 16 residues. Germline assignment: CDR1 SGHRS and CDR2 YFSETQ. The CDR3 sequence is CASATQGILNQETQYF. The DNA of the CDR3 is TGCGCCAGCGCCACTCAGGGGATCCTGAACCAAGAGACCCAGTACTTC.

The rearrangement links TRBV6-6 to TRBJ1-2; TRBD1 agrees at 9 bases. CDR1 is MNHNY and CDR2 is SVGAGI in the germline V gene (reference sequence). After removal of 2 bases from V and 4 bases from J, the junction contained 2 bases not matched to a gene. CDR3 length: 14 amino acids. CDR3 DNA: TGTGCCAGCAGTTACGGGGACAGGGCCTATGGCTACACCTTC. It codes for CASSYGDRAYGYTF.

This chain joins TRBV4-1 and TRBJ1-3, with TRBD1 matching 10 bases. Trimming removed 3 bases from V and 7 bases from J; junction bases left unmatched: 15. The germline V gene has CDR1 MGHRA and CDR2 YSYEKL. This CDR3 has 18 amino acids. The CDR3 protein is CASSHFPGQGLDENTIYF. In DNA form, the CDR3 reads TGCGCCAGCAGCCATTTCCCGGGACAGGGGTTAGATGAGAACACCATATATTTT.

V usage is TRBV11-2 and J usage is TRBJ2-2, with 10 bases fitting TRBD1. The CDR3 is 15 residues long. With V trimmed by 5 bases and J by 7 bases, 7 bases remained unmatched. The germline CDR1 and CDR2 sequences are SGHAT and FQNNGV. Here the CDR3 reads CASSLMGQGIGELFF. The CDR3 DNA follows: TGTGCCAGCAGCCTAATGGGACAGGGGATCGGGGAGCTGTTTTTT.

The CDR3 sequence: CASEVGLAGVDTQYF. The CDR3 coding sequence is TGTGCCAGCGAGGTTGGACTAGCGGGAGTGGATACGCAGTATTTT. V gene TRBV2 combines with J gene TRBJ2-3; 13 bases are shared with TRBD2. CDR3 length equals 15 residues. With 8 bases clipped from V and 6 bases from J, the junction kept 8 bases outside the gene matches. CDR1 SNHLY and CDR2 FYNNEI come from the germline V gene.

This chain connects TRBV28 to TRBJ1-4; TRBD1 is a possible D gene (5 bases). This CDR3 has 15 amino acids. The germline V and J ends were trimmed by 5 bases and 11 bases, with 21 bases remaining between them. Germline CDR1 MDHEN, CDR2 SYDVKM. The CDR3 region is CASSAPRVLMRKLFF. CDR3 nucleotide sequence: TGTGCCAGCAGTGCCCCCAGGGTATTAATGAGGAAACTGTTTTTT.

In its sample, this clone was seen a few times. J is TRBJ2-7 and V is TRBV30, with a tentative D call TRBD1 (6 bases). Germline CDR1 GTSNPN, CDR2 SVGIG (reference sequence). This CDR3 has 20 residues. V lost 2 bases and J lost 2, with 31 bases in between. The CDR3 DNA follows: TGTGCCTGGAGTCTTACGCCCCGGGGCAGGGGCCCCTCTTCAACCTACGAGCAGTACTTC. Its translation is CAWSLTPRGRGPSSTYEQYF.

The V call is TRBV5-5, the J call TRBJ1-2; no firm D call. The V end lost 4 bases, the J end lost 8 bases, and 15 bases lay between the germline ends. CDR3 size: 13 residues. CDR1 and CDR2 from the germline V gene are SGHKS and YYEKEE (reference sequence). This chain's CDR3 is CASSVSAREGYTF. The DNA for the CDR3 is TGTGCCAGCAGCGTCAGTGCCCGGGAGGGCTACACCTTC.

This clone came up many times. Other DNA sequences in the sample encode the same CDR3. The chain employs TRBV6-1 and TRBJ1-2, with TRBD1 as a possible D gene (6 bases). Germline V gene sequence: CDR1 MNHNS, CDR2 SASEGT. V lost 2 bases and J 4 bases, leaving 11 bases between the germline ends. The length of the CDR3 is 14 residues. The CDR3 loop is CASSEPGQLYGYTF. The DNA for the CDR3 is TGTGCCAGCAGTGAACCCGGACAGCTCTATGGCTACACCTTC.